The present T cell receptor beta chain was sequenced within a study of naive and memory T cell subsets. This clonotype has at least ten counts. Its antigen is unknown. An equimolar mix of two oligonucleotides served as the beta constant-region primer for TRBC1 and TRBC2. Four rounds of PCR amplified the ligated cDNA using nested alpha and beta constant-region primers plus SP2. TCRdb reanalysed the UMI-ligation and nested PCR reads using MiXCR and keeps one entry per CDR3 protein. The profile covers 140,000 to 150,000 distinct CDR3 sequences, with 20% to 25% appearing a single time and roughly 0.1% taken by the ten largest. V lost 1 base to trimming and J lost 1 base, with 5 bases between them. Germline V lookup: CDR1 SGHRS, CDR2 YFSETQ. The CDR3 consists of 13 residues. Study conclusions and caveats: Possibly reflecting memory cells re-expressing CD45RA, a few larger clonotypes occurred in naive repertoires, especially CD8.

This receptor was obtained from a human donor in good health. Sequencing input: naive CD4+ T cells from blood. This chain links TRBV5-1 with TRBJ2-5; D call uncertain. CDR3 region: CASSLTIQETQYF. The CDR3 DNA follows: TGCGCCAGCAGCTTGACCATCCAAGAGACCCAGTACTTC.